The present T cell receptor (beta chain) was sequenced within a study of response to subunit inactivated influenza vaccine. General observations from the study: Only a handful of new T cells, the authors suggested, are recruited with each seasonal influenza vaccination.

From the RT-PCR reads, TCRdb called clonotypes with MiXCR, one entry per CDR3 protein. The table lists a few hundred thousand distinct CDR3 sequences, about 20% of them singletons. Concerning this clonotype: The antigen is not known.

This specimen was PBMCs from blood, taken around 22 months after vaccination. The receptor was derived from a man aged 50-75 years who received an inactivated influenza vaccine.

The CDR3, as DNA: TGTGCCTGGAGTGTAAATAGCAATCAGCCCCAGCATTTT. Encoded protein: CAWSVNSNQPQHF. The J gene is TRBJ1-5, the V gene TRBV30, with D unresolved. Between the trimmed V and J ends, which lost 0 bases and 0 bases, there was a span of 3 bases. From germline, CDR1 is GTSNPN and CDR2 SVGIG (reference sequence). The CDR3 runs to 13 residues.